The source of this T cell receptor beta chain is a study of T cell responses to AZD1222 COVID-19 vaccine (dated by TCRdb to the early 2020s). General notes on the study: AZD1222 recipients with second doses at about 4 weeks or about 12 weeks were pooled, because spike-specific TCR depth and breadth did not differ between schedules. A total of 230 to 250 trial participants underwent TCR sequencing, of whom approximately 200 had received two doses of AZD1222 and roughly 26 had received two doses of the MenACWY control vaccine. Trial participants were enrolled into age subgroups of 18-55, 56-69 and 70-plus years, which contained approximately 150, 28 and 58 TCR-sequenced participants, respectively.

A note on this clone: Its specific antigen is unknown. The input lacks base qualities; no much larger clone sits a single base away.

The CDR3 regions of human TCRbeta chains were analyzed by immunosequencing. For the original study's pipeline: TCRs in the repertoires were compared against a reference library of SARS-CoV-2-specific TCRs that had been generated with the MIRA antigen-specificity platform. Breadth was defined as the fraction of unique TCRs that were SARS-CoV-2-associated. Depth was defined as the fraction of total T cells that were SARS-CoV-2-associated. Using the MIRA data, every spike-specific TCR was mapped to the spike region that the TCR reacted to and assigned to either a CD4 or a CD8 class. Log10-transformed breadth and depth values were compared by one-way ANOVA with Sidak's multiple comparisons tests. TCRdb provides this immuneACCESS table in a form limited to in-frame rearrangements. Some clones are lacking; in checked studies, under half of them reflect an unresolved V gene, and why the rest are absent is not known. V and J calls and clone size come straight from that table; D and trimming were deduced from the DNA. Recorded for this sample are roughly 66,000 clones; around four fifths of them occurred a single time. The biggest ten clones account for around 5.4% of the sample.

The meaning of the sample's time point label: baseline before first vaccination. Vaccinee samples were obtained from the UK trials COV001 and COV002, which included a single-blind randomized controlled phase 2/3 trial of AZD1222 (ChAdOx1 nCoV-19) in healthy adults. For TCRbeta chain sequencing, PBMC samples were collected from trial participants at day 0 and at day 28 after the second dose. Results and caveats for the whole study, not just this receptor: The 56-69-year group was small, and its depth increase did not reach significance, likely because of low power. No day 14 peak-response samples were available, so repertoires were characterized only after the peak T cell response. Conclusions about previously exposed vaccinees were limited because only a handful of AZD1222 recipients were SARS-CoV-2 seropositive at baseline. After two AZD1222 doses, both the breadth and the depth of spike-specific TCRs were significantly higher than at day 0 and than in MenACWY recipients. The whole spike protein was spanned by vaccine-associated CD4 TCRs, and dominant responses were seen in regions 160-218 and 743-854. Epitopes outside the regions mutated in the B.1.351 and B.1.1.7 variants were reportedly recognized by nearly half of the unique spike-specific TCRs. Participants were mostly white British and included more females than males, and it was suggested by the authors that clonal diversity may have been underestimated.

The germline V gene yields LGHNA for CDR1 and YNFKEQ for CDR2. Germline trimming amounts to 4 bases on V and 8 bases on J, with 7 as the count of junction bases outside the gene matches. The CDR3 sequence holds 13 residues, the cysteine and phenylalanine included. The kept DNA is CDR3 alone, 39 bases in frame from the first base. The chain uses TRBV4-2 and TRBJ1-2; 7 central bases correspond to TRBD1. The sample here was peripheral blood, taken on day 0 of AZD1222 vaccination. The sequence was collected from an adult in good health. The CDR3 reads as follows: CASSLRQGRGYTF. The DNA sequence is as follows: TGTGCCAGCAGCCTGCGACAGGGAAGGGGCTACACCTTC.